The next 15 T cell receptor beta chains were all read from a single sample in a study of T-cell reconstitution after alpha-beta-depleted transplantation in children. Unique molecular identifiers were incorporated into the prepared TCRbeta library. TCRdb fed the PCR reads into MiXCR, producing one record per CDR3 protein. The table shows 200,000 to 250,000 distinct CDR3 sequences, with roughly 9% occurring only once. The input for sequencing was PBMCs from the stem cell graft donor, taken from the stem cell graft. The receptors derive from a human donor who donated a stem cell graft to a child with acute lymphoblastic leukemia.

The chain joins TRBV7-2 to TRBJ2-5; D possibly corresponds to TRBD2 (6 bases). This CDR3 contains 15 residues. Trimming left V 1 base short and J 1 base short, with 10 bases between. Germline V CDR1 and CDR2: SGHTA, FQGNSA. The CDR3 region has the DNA TGTGCCAGCAGCTTAGGAGCGGGCTTCCAAGAGACCCAGTACTTC. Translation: CASSLGAGFQETQYF.

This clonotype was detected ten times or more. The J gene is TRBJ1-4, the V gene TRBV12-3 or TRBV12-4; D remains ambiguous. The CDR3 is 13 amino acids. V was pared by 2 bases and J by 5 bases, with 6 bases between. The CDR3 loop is CASSLPFNEKLFF. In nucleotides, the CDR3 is TGTGCCAGCAGTTTACCCTTCAATGAAAAACTGTTTTTT.

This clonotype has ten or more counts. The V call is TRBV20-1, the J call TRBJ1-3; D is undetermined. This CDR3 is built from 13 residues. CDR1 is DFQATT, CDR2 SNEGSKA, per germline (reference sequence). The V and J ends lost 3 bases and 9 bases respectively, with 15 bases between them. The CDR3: CSASVPGRSTIYF. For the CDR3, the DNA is TGCAGTGCTAGTGTCCCGGGTAGGAGCACCATATATTTT.

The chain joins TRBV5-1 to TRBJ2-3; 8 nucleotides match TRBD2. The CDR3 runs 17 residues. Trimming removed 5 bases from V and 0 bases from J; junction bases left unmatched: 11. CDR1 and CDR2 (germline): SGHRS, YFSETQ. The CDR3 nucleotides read TGCGCCAGCAGTCCGCGGGGGGCTCTCCTTAGCACAGATACGCAGTATTTT. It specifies CASSPRGALLSTDTQYF.

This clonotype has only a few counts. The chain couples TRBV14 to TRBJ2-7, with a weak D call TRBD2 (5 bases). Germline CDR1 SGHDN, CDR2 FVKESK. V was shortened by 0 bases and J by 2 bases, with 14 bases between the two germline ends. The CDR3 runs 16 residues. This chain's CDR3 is CASSQEGADLPYEQYF. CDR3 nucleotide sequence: TGTGCCAGCAGCCAAGAGGGAGCTGACCTACCCTACGAGCAGTACTTC.

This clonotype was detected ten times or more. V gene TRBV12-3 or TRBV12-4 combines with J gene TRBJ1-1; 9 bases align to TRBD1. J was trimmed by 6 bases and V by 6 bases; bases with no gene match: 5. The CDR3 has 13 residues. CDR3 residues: CASSPGQGAEAFF. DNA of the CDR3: TGTGCCAGCAGCCCGGGACAGGGTGCTGAAGCTTTCTTT.

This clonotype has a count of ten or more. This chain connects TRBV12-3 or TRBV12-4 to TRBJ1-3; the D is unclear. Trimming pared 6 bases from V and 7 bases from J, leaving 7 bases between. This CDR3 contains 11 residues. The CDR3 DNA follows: TGTGCCAGCAGCGCGGGGAACACCATATATTTT. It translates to CASSAGNTIYF.

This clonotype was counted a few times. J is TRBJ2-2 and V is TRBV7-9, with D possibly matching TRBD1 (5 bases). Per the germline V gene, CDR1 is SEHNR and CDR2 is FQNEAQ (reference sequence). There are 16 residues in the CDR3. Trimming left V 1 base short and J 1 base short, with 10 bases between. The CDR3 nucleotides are TGTGCCAGCAGCTTAGTGTGGACACTGAACACCGGGGAGCTGTTTTTT. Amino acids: CASSLVWTLNTGELFF.

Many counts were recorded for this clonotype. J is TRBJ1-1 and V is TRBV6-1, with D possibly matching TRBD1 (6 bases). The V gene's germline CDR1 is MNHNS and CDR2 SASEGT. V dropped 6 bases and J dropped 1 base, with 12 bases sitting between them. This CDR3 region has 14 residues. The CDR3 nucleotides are TGTGCCAGCAGCGACAGGCCTGGGAACACTGAAGCTTTCTTT. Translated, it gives CASSDRPGNTEAFF.

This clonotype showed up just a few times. The CDR3 sequence is CASRNGQPQHF. In nucleotides, the CDR3 is TGTGCCAGCAGAAACGGTCAGCCCCAGCATTTT. This chain uses TRBV12-3 or TRBV12-4 with TRBJ1-5; D is unclear. Between the trimmed V and J ends, which lost 6 bases and 6 bases, there was a span of 6 bases. This CDR3 spans 11 amino acids.

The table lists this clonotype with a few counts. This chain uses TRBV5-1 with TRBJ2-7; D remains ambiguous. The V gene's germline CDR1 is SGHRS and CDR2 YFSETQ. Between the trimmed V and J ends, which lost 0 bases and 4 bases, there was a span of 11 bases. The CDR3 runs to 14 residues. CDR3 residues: CASSLEVRRYEQYF. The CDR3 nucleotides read TGCGCCAGCAGCTTGGAGGTGAGACGTTACGAGCAGTACTTC. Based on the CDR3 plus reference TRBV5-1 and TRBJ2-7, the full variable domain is KAGVTQTPRYLIKTRGQQVTLSCSPISGHRSVSWYQQTPGQGLQFLFEYFSETQRNKGNFPGRFSGRQFSNSRSEMNVSTLELGDSALYLCASSLEVRRYEQYFGPGTRLTVT.

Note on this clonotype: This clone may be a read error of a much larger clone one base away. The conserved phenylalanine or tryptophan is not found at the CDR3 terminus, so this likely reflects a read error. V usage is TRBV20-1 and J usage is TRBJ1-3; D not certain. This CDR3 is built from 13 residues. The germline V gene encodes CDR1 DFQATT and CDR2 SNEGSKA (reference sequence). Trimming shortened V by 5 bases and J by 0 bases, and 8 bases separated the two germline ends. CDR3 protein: CSAPHSSGNTIYS. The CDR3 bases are TGCAGTGCTCCACACAGCTCTGGAAACACCATATATTCT.

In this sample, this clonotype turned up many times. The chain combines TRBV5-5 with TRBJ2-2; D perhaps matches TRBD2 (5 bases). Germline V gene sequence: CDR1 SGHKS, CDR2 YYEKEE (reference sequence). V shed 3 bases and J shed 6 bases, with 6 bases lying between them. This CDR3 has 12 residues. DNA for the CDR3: TGTGCCAGCAGCTGGGGAGCCGGGGAGCTGTTTTTT. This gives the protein CASSWGAGELFF. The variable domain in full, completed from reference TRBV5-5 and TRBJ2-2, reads DAGVTQSPTHLIKTRGQQVTLRCSPISGHKSVSWYQQVLGQGPQFIFQYYEKEERGRGNFPDRFSARQFPNYSSELNVNALLLGDSALYLCASSWGAGELFFGEGSRLTVL.

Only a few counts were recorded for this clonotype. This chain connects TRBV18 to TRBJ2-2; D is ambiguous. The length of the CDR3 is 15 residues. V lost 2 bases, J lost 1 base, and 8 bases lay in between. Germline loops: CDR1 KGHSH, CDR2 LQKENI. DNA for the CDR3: TGTGCCAGCTCACCAGGCGCAGAGAACACCGGGGAGCTGTTTTTT. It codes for CASSPGAENTGELFF.

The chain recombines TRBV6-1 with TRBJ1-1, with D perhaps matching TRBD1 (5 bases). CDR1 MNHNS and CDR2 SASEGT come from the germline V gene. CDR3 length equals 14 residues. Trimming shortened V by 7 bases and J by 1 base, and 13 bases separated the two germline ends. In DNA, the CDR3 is TGTGCCAGCACCCCGGGGCAGACGAACACTGAAGCTTTCTTT. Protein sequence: CASTPGQTNTEAFF.